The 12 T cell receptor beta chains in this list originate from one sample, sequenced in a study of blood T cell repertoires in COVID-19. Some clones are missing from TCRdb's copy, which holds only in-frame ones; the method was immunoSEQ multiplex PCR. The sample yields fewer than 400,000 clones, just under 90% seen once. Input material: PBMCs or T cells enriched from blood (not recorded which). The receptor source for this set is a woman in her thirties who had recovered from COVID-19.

The CDR3 DNA is TGCACCATCGCATCAGGGGTCTATGGCTACACCTTC. Encoded protein: CTIASGVYGYTF. This chain uses TRBV29-1 with TRBJ1-2; D is possibly TRBD1 (6 bases). CDR1 SQVTM and CDR2 ANQGSEA come from the germline V gene. The CDR3 is 12 residues long.

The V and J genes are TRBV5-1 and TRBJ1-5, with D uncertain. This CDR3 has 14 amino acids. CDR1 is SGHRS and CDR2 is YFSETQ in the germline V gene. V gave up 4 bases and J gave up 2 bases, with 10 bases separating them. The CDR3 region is CASSPGLGNQPQHF. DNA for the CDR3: TGCGCCAGCAGCCCCGGGTTGGGCAATCAGCCCCAGCATTTT.

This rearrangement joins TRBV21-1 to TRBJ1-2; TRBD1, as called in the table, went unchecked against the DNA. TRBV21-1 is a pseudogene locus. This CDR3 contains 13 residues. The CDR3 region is CASSKGAFYGYTF. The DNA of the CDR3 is TGTGCCAGCAGCAAAGGGGCCTTCTATGGCTACACCTTC.

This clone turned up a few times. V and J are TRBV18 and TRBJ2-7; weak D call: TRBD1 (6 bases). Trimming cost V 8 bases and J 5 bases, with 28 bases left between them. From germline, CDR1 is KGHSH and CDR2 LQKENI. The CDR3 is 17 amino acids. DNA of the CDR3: TGTGCCAGCCAAAGTGATCCGGGACAAATTATGGCCCACGAGCAGTACTTC. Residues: CASQSDPGQIMAHEQYF.

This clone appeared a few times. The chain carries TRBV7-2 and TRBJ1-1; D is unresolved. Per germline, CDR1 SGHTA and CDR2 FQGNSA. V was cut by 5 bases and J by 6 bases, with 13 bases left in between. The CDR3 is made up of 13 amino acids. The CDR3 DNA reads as TGTGCCAGCAGCCGGGCCGTGGGAGCTGAAGCTTTCTTT. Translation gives CASSRAVGAEAFF.

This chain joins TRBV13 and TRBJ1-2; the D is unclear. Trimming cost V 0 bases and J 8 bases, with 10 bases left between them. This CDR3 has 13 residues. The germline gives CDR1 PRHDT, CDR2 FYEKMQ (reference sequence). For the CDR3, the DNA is TGTGCCAGCAGCTTAGGTCTATTACCGGGCTACACCTTC. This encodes CASSLGLLPGYTF.

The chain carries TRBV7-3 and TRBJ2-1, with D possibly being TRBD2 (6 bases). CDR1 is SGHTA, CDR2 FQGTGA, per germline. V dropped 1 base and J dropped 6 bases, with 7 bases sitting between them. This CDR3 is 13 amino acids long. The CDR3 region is CASSLSGANEQFF. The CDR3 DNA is TGTGCCAGCAGCTTAAGCGGGGCCAATGAGCAGTTCTTC.

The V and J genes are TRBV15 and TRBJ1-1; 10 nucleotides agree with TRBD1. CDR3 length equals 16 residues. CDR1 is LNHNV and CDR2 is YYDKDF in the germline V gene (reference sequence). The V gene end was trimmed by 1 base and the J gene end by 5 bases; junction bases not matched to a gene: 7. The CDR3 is CATSRGVTGGRTEAFF. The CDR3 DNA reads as TGTGCCACCAGCAGAGGAGTGACAGGGGGCAGGACTGAAGCTTTCTTT.

CDR3 sequence (DNA): TGTGCCAGCGTCGCCGGGACTAGGTACAATGAGCAGTTCTTC. Encoded protein: CASVAGTRYNEQFF. V is TRBV18 and J is TRBJ2-1, with TRBD2 identical over 8 bases. The CDR3 loop spans 14 amino acids. The germline V gene has CDR1 KGHSH and CDR2 LQKENI. With 8 bases clipped from V and 4 bases from J, the junction kept 7 bases outside the gene matches.

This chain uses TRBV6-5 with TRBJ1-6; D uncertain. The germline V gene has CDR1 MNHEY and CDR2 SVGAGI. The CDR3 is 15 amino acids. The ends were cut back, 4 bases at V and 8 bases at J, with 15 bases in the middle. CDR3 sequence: CASSSRWRPDSPLHF. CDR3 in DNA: TGTGCCAGCAGTTCTCGTTGGAGGCCGGATTCACCCCTCCACTTT.

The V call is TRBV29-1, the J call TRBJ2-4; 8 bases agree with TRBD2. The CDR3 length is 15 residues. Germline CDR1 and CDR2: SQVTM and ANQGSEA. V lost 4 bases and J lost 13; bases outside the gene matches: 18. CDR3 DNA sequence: TGCAGCGTTGCTAAACCGGGACTAGAGCCTCTAGGGCAGTACTTC. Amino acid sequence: CSVAKPGLEPLGQYF.

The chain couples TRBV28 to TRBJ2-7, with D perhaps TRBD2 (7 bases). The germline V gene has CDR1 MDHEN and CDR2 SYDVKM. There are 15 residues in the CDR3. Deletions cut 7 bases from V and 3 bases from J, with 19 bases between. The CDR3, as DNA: TGTGCCAGCAAGGGAGGGGACAACCTAATCTACGAGCAGTACTTC. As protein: CASKGGDNLIYEQYF.